This TCR beta chain appears in the sequencing data of a study of blood T cell repertoires in COVID-19. On the study more broadly: The United States, Italy and Spain supplied acute and convalescent COVID-19 samples.

In the original workflow: From reference gene primer amplification, estimates of nucleated cell counts were derived. Sequencing used immunoSEQ multiplex PCR; TCRdb keeps in-frame clones, though not all of them. V, J and clone size are those of that table, while D and trimming were read from the DNA. The data show 140,000 or so clones, around 84% seen once. V shed 3 bases and J shed 2 bases, with 10 bases lying between them. This CDR3 is built from 14 residues. Germline V gene lookup returns CDR1 SNHLY and CDR2 FYNNEI. The rearrangement links TRBV2 to TRBJ2-5, with a tentative D call TRBD2 (5 bases). The receptor was derived from a human donor in a cohort sampled during active COVID-19. The sample was peripheral blood. The CDR3 sequence: CASSDRDLQETQYF. CDR3 bases: TGTGCCAGCAGTGATCGGGATCTGCAAGAGACCCAGTACTTC.